The rows below give T cell receptor beta chains drawn from one sample of a study of T cell responses to AZD1222 COVID-19 vaccine. Using immunoSEQ multiplex PCR, the repertoire was profiled, and TCRdb retains in-frame clones only, with some absent. Of about 120,000 clones in the sample, about 89% were seen once. Material: peripheral blood, obtained on day 0 of AZD1222 vaccination. These TCRs come from an adult in good health. CDR3s include the opening cysteine and the closing phenylalanine or tryptophan. Fields, in order: clone size, D gene, J gene, V gene, CDR3 protein, CDR3 DNA. A D gene is named only where the DNA matches it firmly. Only some rows state a clone size, as once, few, many or a class for expanded clones.

abundance: once
d_gene: -
j_gene: TRBJ1-1
v_gene: TRBV4-2
CDR3aa: CASSQVEGTEAFF
CDR3nt: TGTGCCAGCAGCCAAGTGGAGGGCACTGAAGCTTTCTTT

abundance: -
d_gene: -
j_gene: TRBJ2-3
v_gene: TRBV27
CDR3aa: CASSSLRPRETQYF
CDR3nt: TGTGCCAGCAGTTCCCTCAGACCCCGAGAGACGCAGTATTTT

abundance: -
d_gene: TRBD2
j_gene: TRBJ2-1
v_gene: TRBV12-5
CDR3aa: CASGNSGGYNEQFF
CDR3nt: TGTGCTAGTGGTAATAGCGGGGGTTACAATGAGCAGTTCTTC

abundance: -
d_gene: -
j_gene: TRBJ1-2
v_gene: TRBV7-9
CDR3aa: CASSFRGDGYTF
CDR3nt: TGTGCCAGCAGCTTTAGAGGAGATGGCTACACCTTC

abundance: -
d_gene: TRBD1
j_gene: TRBJ2-7
v_gene: TRBV16
CDR3aa: CASSQLPGQGSYEQYF
CDR3nt: TGTGCCAGCAGCCAATTACCGGGACAGGGAAGCTACGAGCAGTACTTC

abundance: -
d_gene: -
j_gene: TRBJ2-7
v_gene: TRBV11-2
CDR3aa: CASSRDGYSSYEQYF
CDR3nt: TGTGCCAGCAGCAGAGACGGTTATAGCTCCTACGAGCAGTACTTC

abundance: -
d_gene: TRBD1
j_gene: TRBJ2-2
v_gene: TRBV27
CDR3aa: CASSSGRGSANTGELFF
CDR3nt: TGTGCCAGCAGTTCGGGCAGGGGGAGCGCGAACACCGGGGAGCTGTTTTTT

abundance: -
d_gene: -
j_gene: TRBJ1-6
v_gene: TRBV10-3
CDR3aa: CAISESIEPGTLHF
CDR3nt: TGTGCCATCAGTGAGTCGATCGAGCCGGGTACCCTCCACTTT

abundance: -
d_gene: TRBD1
j_gene: TRBJ2-5
v_gene: TRBV11-3
CDR3aa: CASALYDGTGTETQYF
CDR3nt: TGTGCCAGCGCCCTCTACGATGGGACAGGGACCGAGACCCAGTACTTC

abundance: -
d_gene: TRBD2
j_gene: TRBJ2-1
v_gene: TRBV7-7
CDR3aa: CASSLAGATSEQFF
CDR3nt: TGTGCTAGCAGCTTAGCGGGGGCCACGAGTGAGCAGTTCTTC

abundance: -
d_gene: TRBD2
j_gene: TRBJ2-7
v_gene: TRBV4-2
CDR3aa: CASSQARTSGGAEQYF
CDR3nt: TGTGCCAGCAGCCAAGCCCGGACTAGCGGGGGGGCCGAGCAGTACTTC

abundance: -
d_gene: -
j_gene: TRBJ1-3
v_gene: TRBV15
CDR3aa: CATRTTGSGNTIYF
CDR3nt: TGTGCCACCAGGACTACAGGGTCTGGAAACACCATATATTTT

abundance: -
d_gene: TRBD2
j_gene: TRBJ2-7
v_gene: TRBV5-1
CDR3aa: CASSLALAGGHTVTSYEQYF
CDR3nt: TGCGCCAGCAGCTTAGCTCTAGCGGGGGGCCACACCGTAACGTCCTACGAGCAGTACTTC

abundance: -
d_gene: -
j_gene: TRBJ2-7
v_gene: TRBV12-3/TRBV12-4
CDR3aa: CASSSIYEQYF
CDR3nt: TGTGCCAGCAGTTCTATATACGAGCAGTACTTC

abundance: once
d_gene: -
j_gene: TRBJ1-2
v_gene: TRBV21-1
CDR3aa: CASSKKGRGDVDGYTF
CDR3nt: TGTGCCAGCAGCAAAAAAGGGAGGGGGGACGTGGATGGCTACACCTTC

abundance: once
d_gene: -
j_gene: TRBJ2-2
v_gene: TRBV15
CDR3aa: CATSRVRGGTGELFF
CDR3nt: TGTGCCACCAGCAGAGTCCGGGGAGGTACCGGGGAGCTGTTTTTT

abundance: -
d_gene: -
j_gene: TRBJ2-3
v_gene: TRBV5-1
CDR3aa: CASSPRQGADTQYF
CDR3nt: TGCGCCAGCAGCCCACGGCAGGGCGCAGATACGCAGTATTTT

abundance: -
d_gene: -
j_gene: TRBJ1-5
v_gene: TRBV12-3/TRBV12-4
CDR3aa: CALGDSNQPQHF
CDR3nt: TGTGCCCTGGGGGATAGCAATCAGCCCCAGCATTTT

abundance: once
d_gene: -
j_gene: TRBJ1-3
v_gene: TRBV30
CDR3aa: CAWSKGVSGNTIYF
CDR3nt: TGTGCCTGGAGTAAAGGGGTTTCTGGAAACACCATATATTTT

abundance: -
d_gene: -
j_gene: TRBJ1-4
v_gene: TRBV27
CDR3aa: CASSFGTVNEKLFF
CDR3nt: TGTGCCAGCAGTTTTGGTACAGTTAATGAAAAACTGTTTTTT

abundance: once
d_gene: -
j_gene: TRBJ2-7
v_gene: TRBV15
CDR3aa: CATRDPGAAYEQYF
CDR3nt: TGTGCCACCAGGGATCCGGGGGCGGCCTACGAGCAGTACTTC

abundance: -
d_gene: -
j_gene: TRBJ2-5
v_gene: TRBV7-2
CDR3aa: CASSLAGVGETQYF
CDR3nt: TGTGCCAGCAGCTTAGCAGGGGTGGGGGAGACCCAGTACTTC

abundance: -
d_gene: -
j_gene: TRBJ2-7
v_gene: TRBV30
CDR3aa: CAWSVRTAGGRSEQYF
CDR3nt: TGTGCCTGGAGTGTAAGGACCGCTGGGGGGAGGAGCGAGCAGTACTTC

abundance: -
d_gene: TRBD1
j_gene: TRBJ2-1
v_gene: TRBV7-2
CDR3aa: CASSSAGTGINEQFF
CDR3nt: TGTGCCAGCAGCTCCGCCGGGACAGGGATTAATGAGCAGTTCTTC

abundance: -
d_gene: -
j_gene: TRBJ2-7
v_gene: TRBV10-3
CDR3aa: CAISDSSYEQYF
CDR3nt: TGTGCCATCAGCGACAGTTCCTACGAGCAGTACTTC

abundance: -
d_gene: -
j_gene: TRBJ1-1
v_gene: TRBV6-5
CDR3aa: CASRMDRYEAFF
CDR3nt: TGTGCCAGCAGAATGGACAGATATGAAGCTTTCTTT

abundance: -
d_gene: -
j_gene: TRBJ1-2
v_gene: TRBV7-9
CDR3aa: CASSLGAAYGYTF
CDR3nt: TGTGCCAGCAGCTTAGGTGCGGCCTATGGCTACACCTTC